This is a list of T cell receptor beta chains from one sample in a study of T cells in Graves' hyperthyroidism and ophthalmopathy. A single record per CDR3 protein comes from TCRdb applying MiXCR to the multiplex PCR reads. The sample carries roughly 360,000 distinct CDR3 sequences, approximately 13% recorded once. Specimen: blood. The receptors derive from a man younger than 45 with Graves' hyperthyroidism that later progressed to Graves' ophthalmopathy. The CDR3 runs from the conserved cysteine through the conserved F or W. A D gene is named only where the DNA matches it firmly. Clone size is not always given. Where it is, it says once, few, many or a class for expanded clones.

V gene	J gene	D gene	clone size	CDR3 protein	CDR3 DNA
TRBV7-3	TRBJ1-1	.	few	CASSLMGPTNTEAFF	TGTGCCAGCAGCTTAATGGGACCGACGAACACTGAAGCTTTCTTT
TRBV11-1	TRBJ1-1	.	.	CASSLTRGGTEAFF	TGTGCCAGCAGCTTAACTCGGGGGGGCACTGAAGCTTTCTTT
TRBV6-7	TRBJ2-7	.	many	CATSWVWNEQYF	TGTGCCACCTCCTGGGTGTGGAACGAGCAGTACTTC
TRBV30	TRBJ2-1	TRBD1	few	CAWSAGGAGYNEQFF	TGTGCCTGGAGCGCAGGGGGCGCGGGCTACAATGAGCAGTTCTTC
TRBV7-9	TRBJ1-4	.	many	CASSHRTVEKLFF	TGTGCCAGCAGCCACCGGACAGTCGAAAAACTGTTTTTT
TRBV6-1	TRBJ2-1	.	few	CASAGGLKWEQFF	TGTGCCAGCGCCGGGGGCCTTAAATGGGAGCAGTTCTTC
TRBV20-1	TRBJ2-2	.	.	CSAYWGVTGELFF	TGCAGTGCATATTGGGGAGTTACCGGGGAGCTGTTTTTT
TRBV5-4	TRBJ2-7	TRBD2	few	CASSGPGLAGAEQYF	TGTGCCAGCAGCGGACCGGGACTAGCGGGGGCCGAGCAGTACTTC
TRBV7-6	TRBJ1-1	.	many	CASSFQLRGTEAFF	TGTGCCAGCAGCTTCCAGCTTAGGGGCACTGAAGCTTTCTTT
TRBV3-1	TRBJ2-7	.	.	CASSQDNPGPFSYEQYF	TGTGCCAGCAGCCAAGATAATCCGGGTCCCTTCTCCTACGAGCAGTACTTC
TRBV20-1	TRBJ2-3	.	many	CSASPRRGGGTQYF	TGCAGTGCTAGCCCCCGCAGGGGGGGAGGAACGCAGTATTTT
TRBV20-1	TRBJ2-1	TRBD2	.	CSATYLRGTSRDEQFF	TGCAGTGCTACCTATCTCCGCGGGACTAGTAGGGATGAGCAGTTCTTC
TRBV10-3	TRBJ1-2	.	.	CAISEGTLANYGYTF	TGTGCCATCAGTGAAGGGACACTAGCTAACTATGGCTACACCTTC
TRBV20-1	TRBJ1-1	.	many	CSARGQPNTEAFF	TGCAGTGCTAGAGGACAGCCGAACACTGAAGCTTTCTTT
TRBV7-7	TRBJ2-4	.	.	CAIPDGKAKNIQYF	TGTGCTATCCCAGACGGAAAAGCCAAAAACATTCAGTACTTC
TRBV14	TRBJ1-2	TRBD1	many	CASSQHRGTNYGYTF	TGTGCCAGCAGCCAGCACAGGGGTACCAACTATGGCTACACCTTC
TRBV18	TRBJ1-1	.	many	CASSPTDPNTEAFF	TGTGCCAGCTCACCAACGGACCCGAACACTGAAGCTTTCTTT
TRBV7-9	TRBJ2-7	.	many	CASSYGPRYEQYF	TGTGCCAGCAGCTACGGACCCCGCTACGAGCAGTACTTC
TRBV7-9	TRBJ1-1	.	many	CASSLGPGRLNTEAFF	TGTGCCAGCAGCTTAGGTCCCGGAAGGTTGAACACTGAAGCTTTCTTT
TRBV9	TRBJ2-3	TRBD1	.	CASSATGGSGTDTQYF	TGTGCCAGCAGCGCGACAGGGGGCTCGGGCACAGATACGCAGTATTTT
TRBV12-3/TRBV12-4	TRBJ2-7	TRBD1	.	CASRSAGGGEQYF	TGTGCCAGCAGGTCCGCAGGGGGTGGAGAGCAGTACTTC
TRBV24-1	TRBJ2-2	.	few	CATSTPTNTGELFF	TGTGCCACCAGTACGCCGACGAACACCGGGGAGCTGTTTTTT
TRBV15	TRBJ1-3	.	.	CATSRDLGRPYSGNTIYF	TGTGCCACCAGCAGAGATCTCGGCAGGCCCTACTCTGGAAACACCATATATTTT
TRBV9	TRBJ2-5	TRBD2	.	CASSVRGGATETQYF	TGTGCCAGCAGCGTACGCGGGGGGGCGACAGAGACCCAGTACTTC
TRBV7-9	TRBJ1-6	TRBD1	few	CASSLFGQGLRGSPLHF	TGTGCCAGCAGCCTCTTCGGACAGGGTCTGCGGGGCTCACCCCTCCACTTT
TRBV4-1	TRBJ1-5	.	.	CASSHPLGGSNQPQHF	TGCGCCAGCAGCCACCCCCTCGGGGGATCCAATCAGCCCCAGCATTTT
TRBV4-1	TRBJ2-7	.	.	CASSQARDTGGEQYF	TGCGCCAGCAGCCAAGCCCGGGACACTGGTGGGGAGCAGTACTTC
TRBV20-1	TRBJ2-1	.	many	CSARDRGSLGENEQFF	TGCAGTGCTAGAGATCGGGGGTCCCTGGGGGAGAATGAGCAGTTCTTC
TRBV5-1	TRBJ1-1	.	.	CASSLGPQNTEAFF	TGCGCCAGCAGCTTGGGGCCACAGAACACTGAAGCTTTCTTT
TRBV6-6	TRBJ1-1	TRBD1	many	CASSYAPQGQGAFF	TGTGCCAGCAGTTACGCCCCTCAGGGACAGGGAGCTTTCTTT
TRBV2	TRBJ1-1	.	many	CASRLGHTEAFF	TGTGCCAGCAGGCTTGGGCACACTGAAGCTTTCTTT
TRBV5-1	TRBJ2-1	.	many	CASSLGDRDPDEQFF	TGCGCCAGCAGCTTGGGGGACCGGGATCCGGATGAGCAGTTCTTC
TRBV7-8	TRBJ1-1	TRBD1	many	CASSSTGDYTEAFF	TGTGCCAGCAGCTCGACAGGGGATTACACTGAAGCTTTCTTT
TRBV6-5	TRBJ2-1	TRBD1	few	CACSYSRQGAMNEQFF	TGTGCCTGCAGTTACTCGAGGCAGGGGGCGATGAATGAGCAGTTCTTC
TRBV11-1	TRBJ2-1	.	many	CASSAGHFFYEQFF	TGTGCCAGCAGCGCCGGACACTTTTTCTATGAGCAGTTCTTC
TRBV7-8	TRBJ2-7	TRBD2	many	CASSPAGGIYEQYF	TGTGCCAGCAGCCCGGCCGGGGGGATCTACGAGCAGTACTTC
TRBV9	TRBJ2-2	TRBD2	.	CASSVERDGTGELFF	TGTGCCAGCAGCGTAGAGCGGGATGGCACCGGGGAGCTGTTTTTT
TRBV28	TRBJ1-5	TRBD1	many	CASILPGQGNQPQHF	TGTGCCAGCATCCTCCCGGGACAGGGAAATCAGCCCCAGCATTTT
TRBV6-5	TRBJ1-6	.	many	CASSYSRTSSPLHF	TGTGCCAGCAGTTACTCGAGAACTTCCTCACCCCTCCACTTT
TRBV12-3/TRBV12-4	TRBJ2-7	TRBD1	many	CASRTGQGNEQYF	TGTGCCAGCAGAACGGGACAGGGGAACGAGCAGTACTTC
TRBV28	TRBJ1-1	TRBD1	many	CASSWRGPTEAFF	TGTGCCAGCAGTTGGAGGGGGCCCACTGAAGCTTTCTTT
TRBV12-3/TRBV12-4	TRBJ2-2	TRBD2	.	CASIRGGGAYTGELFF	TGTGCCAGCATCCGTGGCGGGGGGGCTTACACCGGGGAGCTGTTTTTT
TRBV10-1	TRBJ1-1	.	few	CASMGKLNTEAFF	TGCGCCAGCATGGGGAAGTTGAACACTGAAGCTTTCTTT
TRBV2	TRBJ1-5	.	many	CASRGQENQPQHF	TGTGCCAGCCGAGGCCAGGAAAATCAGCCCCAGCATTTT
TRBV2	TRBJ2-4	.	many	CASGTSLNIQYF	TGTGCCAGCGGGACATCTCTAAACATTCAGTACTTC
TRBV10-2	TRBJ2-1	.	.	CASSEGGKQFF	TGCGCCAGCAGTGAGGGGGGGAAGCAGTTCTTC
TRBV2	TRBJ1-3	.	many	CASSEVSSGNTIYF	TGTGCCAGCAGTGAAGTCAGCTCTGGAAACACCATATATTTT
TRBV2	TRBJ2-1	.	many	CASSASNNEQFF	TGTGCCAGCAGTGCTTCCAACAATGAGCAGTTCTTC
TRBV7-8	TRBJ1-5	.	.	CASRRSGTNSNQPQHF	TGTGCCAGCAGGCGTTCCGGGACGAATAGCAATCAGCCCCAGCATTTT
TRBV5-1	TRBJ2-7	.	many	CASSLRTEVGYEQYF	TGCGCCAGCAGCCTCCGGACAGAAGTCGGCTACGAGCAGTACTTC
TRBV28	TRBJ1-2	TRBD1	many	CASSQKTRGQGYTF	TGTGCCAGCAGTCAAAAGACCAGGGGGCAAGGCTACACCTTC
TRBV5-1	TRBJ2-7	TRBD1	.	CASSIFRDSSYEQYF	TGCGCCAGCAGTATCTTCCGGGACAGCTCCTACGAGCAGTACTTC